The rows below give T cell receptor beta chains drawn from one sample of a study of blood T cell repertoires in COVID-19. TCRdb keeps only in-frame clones here, not all; method: immunoSEQ multiplex PCR. The table includes 70,000 to 100,000 clones, 86% detected once. Material: peripheral blood. The receptors were gathered from a man at least 80 years old with active or convalescent COVID-19. Each CDR3 is given with its conserved first and last residue. The D gene is left open where the match is weak. Some rows mark clone size as missing; the rest say once, few, many or name a class of expanded clone.

j_call d_call clone_size v_call cdr3_nt cdr3_aa
TRBJ1-2 . . TRBV11-2 TGTGCCAGCAGCTTAGCACAGGGAAGCGATGGCTACACCTTC CASSLAQGSDGYTF
TRBJ2-7 . once TRBV13 TGTGCCAGCAGCTCTCGAGCGGCCTCCTACGAGCAGTACTTC CASSSRAASYEQYF
TRBJ2-7 TRBD1 . TRBV7-2 TGTGCCAGCAGCCCAGACAGGGGCTCCTACGAGCAGTACTTC CASSPDRGSYEQYF
TRBJ2-1 . . TRBV3-1/TRBV3-2 TGTGCCAGCAGCCGGGGGGACAATGAGCAGTTCTTC CASSRGDNEQFF
TRBJ2-1 . . TRBV5-1 TGCGCCAGCAGCCCCTACCCTCTCGGAAGGGGAAGGATGCATGAGCAGTTCTTC CASSPYPLGRGRMHEQFF
TRBJ2-7 . . TRBV24-1 TGTGCCACCAGTGATCCCCGGGACTCCCCTTACGAGCAGTACTTC CATSDPRDSPYEQYF
TRBJ2-2 TRBD1 . TRBV11-2 TGTGCCAGCAGCTTAAGAGGGGGCGTGTTGATTGGGGAGCTGTTTTTT CASSLRGGVLIGELFF
TRBJ1-1 . . TRBV7-2 TGTGCCAGCAGCTTCGGAGGGATGGGGATGGCTTTCTTT CASSFGGMGMAFF
TRBJ1-4 TRBD1 few TRBV5-6 TGTGCCAGCAGCTTGATTTCCTGGACAGGGTCTGAAAAACTGTTTTTT CASSLISWTGSEKLFF
TRBJ1-1 TRBD1 few TRBV19 TGTGCCAGTAGCAAGGGGGCGGTTGGCACTGAAGCTTTCTTT CASSKGAVGTEAFF
TRBJ1-2 . . TRBV30 TGTGCCTGGAGTGTTGGGCGATTATATGGCTACACCTTC CAWSVGRLYGYTF
TRBJ2-2 TRBD2 . TRBV3-1/TRBV3-2 TGTGCCAGCAGCCCGGTGGGCGGGAGGATGACCGGGGAGCTGTTTTTT CASSPVGGRMTGELFF
TRBJ2-7 . . TRBV18 TGTGCCAGCTCACAACAGGACGAGCAGTACTTC CASSQQDEQYF
TRBJ1-1 . . TRBV5-6 TGTGCCAGCAGCTCCCCCCGAGGCCGGGGGGTCACTGAAGCTTTCTTT CASSSPRGRGVTEAFF
TRBJ1-2 . . TRBV2 TGTGCCAGCAGTCCCATGGGGGCAAGCTATGGCTACACCTTC CASSPMGASYGYTF
TRBJ1-5 TRBD1 . TRBV19 TGTGCCAGTAGTATACAGACAGGGGAACAGCCCCAGCATTTT CASSIQTGEQPQHF
TRBJ1-1 . . TRBV30 TGTGCCTGGAGTGTAAAAACAGGCACTGAAGCTTTCTTT CAWSVKTGTEAFF
TRBJ2-3 . . TRBV5-4 TGTGCCAGCAGCTTGGAGGCTAGCTTCACAGATACGCAGTATTTT CASSLEASFTDTQYF
TRBJ2-3 . . TRBV2 TGTGCCAGCAGCAATTTGGGGCACACAGATACGCAGTATTTT CASSNLGHTDTQYF
TRBJ2-3 TRBD2 . TRBV10-3 TGTGCCATCGGTGGGACTAGCGGGAGTACAGATACGCAGTATTTT CAIGGTSGSTDTQYF
TRBJ2-3 TRBD2 . TRBV28 TGTGCCAGCAGTCCCCGACTAGCGGGAGGGGATTTGGGTACGCAGTATTTT CASSPRLAGGDLGTQYF
TRBJ2-1 . once TRBV11-2 TGTGCCAGCAGCGCCGGGAGCTCCTACAATGAGCAGTTCTTC CASSAGSSYNEQFF
TRBJ2-2 TRBD2 . TRBV28 TGTGCCAGCAGTTTCGCGGGAGCCGGCGGGGAGCTGTTTTTT CASSFAGAGGELFF
TRBJ1-1 TRBD1 . TRBV18 TGTGCCAGCTCGGGGGACAGGGCGACTGAAGCTTTCTTT CASSGDRATEAFF
TRBJ2-4 TRBD1 . TRBV14 TGTGCCAGCAGCCTCCGGGACAGGAAAAACATTCAGTACTTC CASSLRDRKNIQYF
TRBJ2-7 . . TRBV10-3 TGTGCCATCCAACCGGGACACAGCTCCTACGAGCAGTACTTC CAIQPGHSSYEQYF
TRBJ2-3 TRBD2 . TRBV3-1/TRBV3-2 TGTGCCAGCAGCCAGGCTCGACTAGCGGATTGCACAGATACGCAGTATTTT CASSQARLADCTDTQYF
TRBJ1-2 TRBD1 . TRBV27 TGTGCCAGCAGTTTGGGGGACAGGGAAGGAGGCTACACCTTC CASSLGDREGGYTF
TRBJ1-1 . once TRBV19 TGTGCCAGTAGTCAGGGTTGGAACACTGAAGCTTTCTTT CASSQGWNTEAFF
TRBJ2-1 . . TRBV29-1 TGCAGCGTTGATTGGTACTCCTCCTACAATGAGCAGTTCTTC CSVDWYSSYNEQFF
TRBJ2-6 TRBD2 . TRBV6-5 TGTGCCAGCAGTTCTAGCGGAGGGGCCCGAGTCCTGACTTTC CASSSSGGARVLTF
TRBJ2-1 TRBD2 . TRBV5-4 TGTGCCAGCAGCTTGCGGGAGGTGGGACTTTTAGGGCAGTTCTTC CASSLREVGLLGQFF
TRBJ2-1 TRBD2 . TRBV7-9 TGTGCCAGCAGATCGGGACTAGCGGGAGGGCCGAGTAATGAGCAGTTCTTC CASRSGLAGGPSNEQFF
TRBJ1-2 . . TRBV6-2/TRBV6-3 TGTGCCAGCAGTTACCGGGGGAGCGCCTATGGCTACACCTTC CASSYRGSAYGYTF
TRBJ2-2 . . TRBV7-3 TGTGCCAGCAGCTTACTATACGACACATTGAACACCGGGGAGCTGTTTTTT CASSLLYDTLNTGELFF